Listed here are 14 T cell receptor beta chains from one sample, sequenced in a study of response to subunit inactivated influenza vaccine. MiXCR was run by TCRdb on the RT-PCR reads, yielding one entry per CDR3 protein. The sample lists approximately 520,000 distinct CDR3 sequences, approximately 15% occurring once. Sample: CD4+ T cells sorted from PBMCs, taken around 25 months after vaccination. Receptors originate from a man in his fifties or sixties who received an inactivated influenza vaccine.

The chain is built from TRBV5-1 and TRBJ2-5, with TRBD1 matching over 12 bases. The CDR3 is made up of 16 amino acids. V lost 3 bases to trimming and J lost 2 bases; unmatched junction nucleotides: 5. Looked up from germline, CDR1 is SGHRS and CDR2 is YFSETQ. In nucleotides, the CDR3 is TGCGCCAGCAGCTCTGGGACAGGGGGCCCTCAAGAGACCCAGTACTTC. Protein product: CASSSGTGGPQETQYF.

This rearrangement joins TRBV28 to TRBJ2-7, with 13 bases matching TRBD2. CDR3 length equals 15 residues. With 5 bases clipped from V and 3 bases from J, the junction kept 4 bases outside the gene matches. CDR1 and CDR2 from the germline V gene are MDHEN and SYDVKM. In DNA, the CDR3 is TGTGCCAGCAGTGCTGGACTAGCGGGAGTCTACGAGCAGTACTTC. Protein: CASSAGLAGVYEQYF.

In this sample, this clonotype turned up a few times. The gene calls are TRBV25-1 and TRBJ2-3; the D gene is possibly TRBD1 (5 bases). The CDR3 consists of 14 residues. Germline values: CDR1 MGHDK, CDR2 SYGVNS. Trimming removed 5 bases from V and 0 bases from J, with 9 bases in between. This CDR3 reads CASSPTGSTDTQYF. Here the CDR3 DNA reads TGTGCCAGCAGTCCCACAGGTAGCACAGATACGCAGTATTTT.

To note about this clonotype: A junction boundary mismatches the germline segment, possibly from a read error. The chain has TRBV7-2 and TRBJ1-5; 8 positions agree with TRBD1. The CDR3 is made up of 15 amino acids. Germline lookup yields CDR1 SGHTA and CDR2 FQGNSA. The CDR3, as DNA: TGTGCCAGCTGCTTAGGGCAGGGGGCAGGACAGCCCCAGCATTTT. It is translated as CASCLGQGAGQPQHF.

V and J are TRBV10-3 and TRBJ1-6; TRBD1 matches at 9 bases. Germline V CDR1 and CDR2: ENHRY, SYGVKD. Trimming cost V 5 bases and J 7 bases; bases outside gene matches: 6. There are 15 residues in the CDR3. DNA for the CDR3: TGTGCCATCAGTACCGAGGGACAGGGAAATTCACCCCTCCACTTT. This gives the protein CAISTEGQGNSPLHF.

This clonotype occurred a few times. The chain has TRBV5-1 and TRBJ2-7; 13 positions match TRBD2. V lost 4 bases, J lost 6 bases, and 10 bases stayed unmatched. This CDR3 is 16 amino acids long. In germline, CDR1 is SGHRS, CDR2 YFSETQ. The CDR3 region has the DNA TGCGCCAGCAGCCCCCTAACTAGCGGGAGGGCCATCGAGCAGTACTTC. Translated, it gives CASSPLTSGRAIEQYF. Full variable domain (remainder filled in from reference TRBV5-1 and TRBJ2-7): KAGVTQTPRYLIKTRGQQVTLSCSPISGHRSVSWYQQTPGQGLQFLFEYFSETQRNKGNFPGRFSGRQFSNSRSEMNVSTLELGDSALYLCASSPLTSGRAIEQYFGPGTRLTVT.

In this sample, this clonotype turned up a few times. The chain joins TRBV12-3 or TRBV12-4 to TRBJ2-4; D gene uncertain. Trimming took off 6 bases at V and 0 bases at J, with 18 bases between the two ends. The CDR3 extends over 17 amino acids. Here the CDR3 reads CASSPRWTSVAKNIQYF. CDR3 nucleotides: TGTGCCAGCAGCCCTAGGTGGACCTCAGTAGCCAAAAACATTCAGTACTTC.

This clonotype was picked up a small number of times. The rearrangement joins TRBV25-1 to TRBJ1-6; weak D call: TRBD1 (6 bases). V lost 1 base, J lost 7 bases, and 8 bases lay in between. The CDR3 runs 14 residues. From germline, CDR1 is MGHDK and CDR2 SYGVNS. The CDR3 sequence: CASSEWGRNSPLHF. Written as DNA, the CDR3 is TGTGCCAGCAGTGAATGGGGGCGGAATTCACCCCTCCACTTT. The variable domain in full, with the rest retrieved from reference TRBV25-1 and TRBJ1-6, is EADIYQTPRYLVIGTGKKITLECSQTMGHDKMYWYQQDPGMELHLIHYSYGVNSTEKGDLSSESTVSRIRTEHFPLTLESARPSHTSQYLCASSEWGRNSPLHFGNGTRLTVT.

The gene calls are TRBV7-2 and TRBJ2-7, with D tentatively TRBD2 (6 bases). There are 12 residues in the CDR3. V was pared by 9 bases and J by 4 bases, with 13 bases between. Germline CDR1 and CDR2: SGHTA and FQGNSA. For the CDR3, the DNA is TGTGCCAGTGCTAGCGTTTGGTACGAGCAGTACTTC. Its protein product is CASASVWYEQYF.

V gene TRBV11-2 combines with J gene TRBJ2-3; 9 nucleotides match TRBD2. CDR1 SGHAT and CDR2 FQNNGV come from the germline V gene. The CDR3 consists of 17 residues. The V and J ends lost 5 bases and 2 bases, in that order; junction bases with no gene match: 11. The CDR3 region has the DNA TGTGCCAGCAGCCCCGGGACTAGCCCCATACCCACAGATACGCAGTATTTT. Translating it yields CASSPGTSPIPTDTQYF.

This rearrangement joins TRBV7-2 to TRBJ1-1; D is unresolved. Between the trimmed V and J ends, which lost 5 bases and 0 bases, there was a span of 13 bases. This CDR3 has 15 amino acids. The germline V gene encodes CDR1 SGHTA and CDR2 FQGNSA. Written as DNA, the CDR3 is TGTGCCAGCAGCCCTCCGACCTCCTTGAACACTGAAGCTTTCTTT. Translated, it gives CASSPPTSLNTEAFF.

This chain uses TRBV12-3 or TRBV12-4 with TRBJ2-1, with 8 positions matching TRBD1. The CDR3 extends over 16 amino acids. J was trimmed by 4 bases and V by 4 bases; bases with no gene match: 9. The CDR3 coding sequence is TGTGCCAGCAGTTCATCTACCGGGACAGGATACAATGAGCAGTTCTTC. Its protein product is CASSSSTGTGYNEQFF.

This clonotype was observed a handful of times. CDR3 DNA sequence: TGTGCCAGCAGTTTCATACCGGGACTAGCGGGAGCCCTGGGCGATGAGCAGTTCTTC. Translation: CASSFIPGLAGALGDEQFF. The rearrangement links TRBV6-6 to TRBJ2-1; 14 nucleotides line up with TRBD2. The trim removed 4 bases at V and 8 bases at J, leaving 16 bases unmatched. Germline assignment: CDR1 MNHNY and CDR2 SVGAGI (reference sequence). This CDR3 has 19 residues.

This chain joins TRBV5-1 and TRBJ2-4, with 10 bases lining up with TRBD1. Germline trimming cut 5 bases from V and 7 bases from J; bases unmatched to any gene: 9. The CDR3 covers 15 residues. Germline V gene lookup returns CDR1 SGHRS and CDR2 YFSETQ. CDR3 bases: TGCGCCAGCAGAATAGACAGGGGGCCGTGGAACATTCAGTACTTC. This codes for CASRIDRGPWNIQYF.